This TCR beta chain was obtained from a study of T-cell memory formation after mild COVID-19. Concerning this clonotype: No antigen is known for it.

Study-level results: CD4+ bias marked clones expanding day 15 to 37, unlike balanced contracting clones.

MiXCR, applied by TCRdb to the 5' RACE reads, yields one record per CDR3 protein. The sample records about 200,000 distinct CDR3 sequences, 9.5% being singletons. The TCR comes from a young man who had mild COVID-19 (a few samples of this study predate the infection). Cell type and time point are not known. The sample consisted of PBMCs or a T cell subset sorted from them (not recorded which).

The CDR3 bases are TGTGCCAGCAGCGTAGGTAGGACAGGGGGCACTGAAGCTTTCTTT. Protein product: CASSVGRTGGTEAFF. The chain links TRBV9 to TRBJ1-1; 10 bases map to TRBD1. Germline V gene lookup returns CDR1 SGDLS and CDR2 YYNGEE. The CDR3 is 15 amino acids. Germline trimming cut 0 bases from V and 4 bases from J; bases unmatched to any gene: 3. The whole variable domain, remainder taken from reference TRBV9 and TRBJ1-1, is DSGVTQTPKHLITATGQRVTLRCSPRSGDLSVYWYQQSLDQGLQFLIQYYNGEERAKGNILERFSAQQFPDLHSELNLSSLELGDSALYFCASSVGRTGGTEAFFGQGTRLTVV.